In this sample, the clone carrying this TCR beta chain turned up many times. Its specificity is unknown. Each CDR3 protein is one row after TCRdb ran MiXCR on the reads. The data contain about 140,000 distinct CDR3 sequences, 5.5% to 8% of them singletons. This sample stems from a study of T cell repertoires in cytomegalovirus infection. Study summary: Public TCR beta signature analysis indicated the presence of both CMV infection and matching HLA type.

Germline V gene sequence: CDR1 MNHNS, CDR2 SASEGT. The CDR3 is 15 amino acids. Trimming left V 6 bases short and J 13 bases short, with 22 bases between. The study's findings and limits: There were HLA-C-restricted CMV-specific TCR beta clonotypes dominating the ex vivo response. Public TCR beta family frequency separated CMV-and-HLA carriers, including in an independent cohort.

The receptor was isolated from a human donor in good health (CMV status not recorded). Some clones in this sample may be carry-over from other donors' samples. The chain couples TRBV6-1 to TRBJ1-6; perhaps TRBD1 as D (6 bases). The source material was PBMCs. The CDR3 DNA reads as TGTGCCAGCAGCCAGACCTCGACAGGTCCTTTCCCCCTCCACTTT. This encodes CASSQTSTGPFPLHF.